This TCR beta chain comes out of a study of T cell clones after liver transplantation (dated by TCRdb to the late 2010s). Regarding the research as a whole: Samples were obtained from ITN030ST, a randomized trial in which withdrawal of immunosuppression was attempted within 2 years of liver transplantation. Blood samples were collected pre-transplant, pre-randomization before withdrawal, and post-randomization after either full withdrawal or failed withdrawal. Subjects received no induction therapy and standard immunosuppression until randomization at 12-24 months post-transplant. Three of the eight recipients were HCV-positive; the others were transplanted for non-autoimmune, non-viral indications. Donor-reactive T cell clones were identified using TCRbeta sequencing after a pre-transplant mixed lymphocyte reaction and were then followed in post-transplant blood. Third party-reactive TCRbeta sequences from pre-transplant MLRs were also identified as an antigen-independent comparator for donor-reactive sequences. The study cohort included 8 liver transplant recipients, of whom 3 were classified as tolerant and 5 as non-tolerant. To count as tolerant, a recipient had to stay completely off immunosuppression for at least one year without liver enzymes climbing beyond twice the upper limit of normal.

Unstimulated PBMCs, after thawing, were stained for CD3, CD4 and CD8 and then FACS-sorted into CD3+CD4+ and CD3+CD8+ populations. Randomization to immunosuppression withdrawal applied to every one of the 8 studied subjects. The Qiagen DNeasy Blood and Tissue Kit was used for genomic DNA isolation. Germline trimming amounts to 5 bases on V and 3 bases on J, with 8 as the count of junction bases outside the gene matches. For CDR1 and CDR2, the germline V gene lists MNHNS and SASEGT. Taken from cysteine to phenylalanine, the CDR3 has 15 residues. The sequence is cut down to CDR3 DNA, 45 bases in frame from base 1. This clone has just a few counts. It lacks a known antigen. Base qualities are not at hand, and no much larger clone is one base apart. High-throughput TCRbeta CDR3 sequencing of frozen genomic DNA was performed by immunoSEQ, including PCR amplification, mapping, bias correction and internal controls. The authors' analysis ran thus. Productive rearrangements were kept, and unique TCRbeta sequences were defined by CDR3 nucleotide sequence plus V and J gene. Donor-reactive sequences required at least 5-fold expansion in CFSE-low cells versus unstimulated pre-transplant cells and at least 0.01% frequency. Per-subject minimum frequency thresholds, based on the lowest-template unstimulated sample, ensured at least 90% detection power. Jensen-Shannon divergence between the top 1000 TCRbeta sequences post-transplant and pre-transplant was used to measure repertoire turnover. Two-sided Fisher's exact tests were used to test for changes in how often donor-reactive sequences were detected. Drawn from immuneACCESS, this table holds only the in-frame rearrangements with V and J called that TCRdb kept. Clones are partly lost; checked studies trace under half to an unresolved V gene and leave the rest unexplained. That table is the source of V, J and clone size, and D and trimming were worked out from the DNA. The sample includes some 57,000 clones, with around 70% observed a single time. Over 8% of the sample lies in the top ten.

What the study reported, not specific to this receptor: The conclusions were considered preliminary, being limited by small, heterogeneous patient numbers and non-standardized post-transplant time points. Once repertoire turnover was taken into account, donor-reactive detection showed a significant reduction for CD4 in 7 of 8 subjects and for CD8 in 8 of 8. In two subjects, low numbers of available donor cells limited the measurable donor-reactive repertoire. Donor-reactive sequences declined more than third party-reactive ones, suggesting partial antigen-specific deletion unrelated to withdrawal success. In most of the 8 subjects, circulating donor-reactive CD4 TCRbeta sequences decreased significantly after transplant, regardless of tolerance or HCV status. Since no allograft tissue specimens were available, donor-reactive T cells may have migrated into the graft instead of being deleted.

The sample in question was CD4+ T cells from blood, obtained at the 22-month timepoint. The clonotype comes from a human patient who received a liver transplant. Post transplant, some T cells may arise from the graft donor. The sequence links TRBV6-1 to TRBJ2-7; 9 bases in the middle match TRBD1. Read as DNA, the sequence is TGTGCCAGCAGTTCCCACAGGGGGCGAGGCTACGAGCAGTACTTC. The translation is CASSSHRGRGYEQYF.